This T cell receptor (beta chain) was recorded in a study of graft-versus-host responses after intestinal transplantation. The wider study: Multivisceral, liver-intestinal, or isolated intestinal grafts were transplanted into recipients. Induction with anti-thymocyte globulin, then tacrolimus and steroids for roughly 3 years, was given to all recipients.

Measured with immunoSEQ multiplex PCR; TCRdb has only the in-frame clones, and not every one. The table lists about 120,000 clones, around 94% of them singletons, with 0.2% to 0.25% in the top ten. Study-level points and caveats: Peak GvH clone levels in circulation were associated with early post-transplant HvG declines. Allografts of one patient group, those with graft-donor T cell macrochimerism, had high graft-versus-host to host-versus-graft clonal ratios.

This clone was counted once. Its cognate antigen is unknown. The CDR3 totals 14 residues. The J segment lost 4 bases and the V segment lost 4 bases, leaving 5 bases of the junction unmatched. Germline V gene lookup returns CDR1 MGHDK and CDR2 SYGVNS. The source material was unstimulated CD4+ T cells sorted from spleen or lymph node cells, sampled before transplant. The sequence was collected from a human donor who was the organ donor for an intestinal transplant. This rearrangement joins TRBV25-1 to TRBJ1-1; 8 nucleotides agree with TRBD1. CDR3 sequence (DNA): TGTGCCAGCAGTGCTATTACAGGGGGCACTGAAGCTTTCTTT. Translating it yields CASSAITGGTEAFF.